The 3 T cell receptor beta chains below all came from one sample that was sequenced in a study of tacrolimus-resistant gene-edited T cells for transplant recipients. Treatment defined: CRISPR-Cas9 RNP knockout of FKBP12 using synthetic sgRNA#2. Cells responding to overlapping CMV pp65 and IE-1 peptide pools within 7 hours were enriched by IFNgamma secretion. The cells had FKBP12 knocked out by Cas9 ribonucleoprotein electroporation on day 7. Enriched CMV-specific T cells were expanded in culture with recombinant human IL-7 and IL-15. Here immunoSEQ multiplex PCR was the method, and the copy in TCRdb shows in-frame clones only, minus some. This sample has 750 to 950 clones; approximately 35% occur once, and the top ten carry roughly four fifths. Material: a CMV-specific product grown in culture, obtained from cells with FKBP12 knockout. These receptors were collected from a human donor in good health, a blood donor.

The CDR3 DNA reads TGTGCCAGCAGCACCCAGCGGGGGGTTCGGGAGACCCAGTACTTC. Translating gives CASSTQRGVRETQYF. The J gene is TRBJ2-5, the V gene TRBV11-2, with 9 positions matching TRBD2. Germline V gene sequence: CDR1 SGHAT, CDR2 FQNNGV. V was pared by 5 bases and J by 5 bases, with 9 bases of the junction left unmatched. The CDR3 consists of 15 residues.

The chain couples TRBV6-2 or TRBV6-3 to TRBJ2-3; unclear D gene. Germline V lookup: CDR1 MNHEY, CDR2 SVGEGT. V was pared by 3 bases and J by 1 base, with 11 bases between. CDR3 length: 15 residues. The CDR3 DNA sequence: TGTGCCAGCAGTTATTTGTCTTTGGGCACAGATACGCAGTATTTT. This encodes CASSYLSLGTDTQYF.

Relative to its sample, this clone is medium-sized (0.01 to 0.1%). The chain employs TRBV9 and TRBJ1-1, with D maybe TRBD1 (6 bases). Trimming stripped 1 base from V and 7 bases from J, with 11 bases between. Germline V gene data show CDR1 as SGDLS and CDR2 as YYNGEE. This CDR3 contains 13 residues. The CDR3 sequence is CASSVSGAGEAFF. The CDR3 nucleotides are TGTGCCAGCAGCGTATCAGGGGCGGGTGAAGCTTTCTTT.